This T cell receptor beta chain was identified in a study of cytomegalovirus exposure and HLA in healthy donors. The CDR3 is made up of 16 amino acids. From germline, CDR1 is SGHAT and CDR2 FQNNGV. V gave up 0 bases and J gave up 6 bases, with 17 bases separating them. The PCR had 60 Vbeta and 13 Jbeta primers. Profiling relied on immunoSEQ multiplex PCR, and the TCRdb table lists in-frame clones only, not all of them. The top ten clones hold 2.5% of a sample with roughly 100,000 clones, 75% of them seen once. V gene TRBV11-2 combines with J gene TRBJ2-5, with D possibly TRBD1 on 5 matching bases. Sequenced: PBMCs. This receptor was taken from a man aged 35 to 55 in good health and CMV-seronegative. This CDR3 reads CASSLEVGAVGKTQYF. The CDR3 nucleotides read TGTGCCAGCAGCTTAGAAGTAGGGGCCGTTGGGAAGACCCAGTACTTC.